These 28 T cell receptor beta chains came from one sample sequenced in a study of blood T cell repertoires in COVID-19. Profiling relied on immunoSEQ multiplex PCR, and the TCRdb table lists in-frame clones only, not all of them. Of 100,000 or so clones detected, more than 75% appear once; the ten largest clones hold approximately 7.3%. Sequences were obtained from peripheral blood. All receptors come from a man aged 25 to 45 in a cohort sampled during active COVID-19.

Details on this clone: The identical CDR3 is also encoded by other nucleotide sequences in the sample. The chain combines TRBV6-5 with TRBJ2-7, with TRBD2 matching over 8 bases. The CDR3 spans 15 residues. The germline CDR1 and CDR2 sequences are MNHEY and SVGAGI. Trimming cost V 8 bases and J 0 bases; bases outside gene matches: 9. The CDR3 here is CASGGGQGPSYEQYF. In nucleotides, the CDR3 is TGTGCCAGCGGCGGGGGGCAGGGGCCCTCCTACGAGCAGTACTTC.

The chain carries TRBV19 and TRBJ2-4, with D perhaps matching TRBD1 (6 bases). In germline, CDR1 is LNHDA, CDR2 SQIVND (reference sequence). Trimming cost V 2 bases and J 4 bases, with 9 bases left between them. The CDR3 length is 14 residues. The CDR3 DNA reads TGTGCCAGTAGTATAACAGGGCCTAAAAACATTCAGTACTTC. It specifies CASSITGPKNIQYF.

As DNA, the CDR3 is TGTGCCATCAGGGCGACTAGCGGGGGGGCGCAGAACGAGCAGTACTTC. Translating it yields CAIRATSGGAQNEQYF. V is TRBV10-3 and J is TRBJ2-7; 14 positions match TRBD2. V was pared by 6 bases and J by 5 bases, with 9 bases of the junction left unmatched. The CDR3 totals 16 residues. Germline V gene lookup returns CDR1 ENHRY and CDR2 SYGVKD.

This chain connects TRBV14 to TRBJ1-1; TRBD1 might be the D (6 bases). Germline V gives CDR1 SGHDN, CDR2 FVKESK. The CDR3 extends over 15 amino acids. Trimming took off 1 base at V and 6 bases at J, with 15 bases between the two ends. This chain's CDR3 is CASSQGGGLSAEAFF. The CDR3 DNA follows: TGTGCCAGCAGCCAAGGCGGGGGGCTAAGCGCTGAAGCTTTCTTT.

The gene calls are TRBV5-5 and TRBJ1-4; D unresolved. Germline loops: CDR1 SGHKS, CDR2 YYEKEE (reference sequence). The CDR3 runs 13 residues. The V end was cut by 1 base, the J end by 8 bases, with 9 bases between. The CDR3 here is CASSLLAGEKLFF. In nucleotides, the CDR3 is TGTGCCAGCAGCTTGTTGGCGGGAGAAAAACTGTTTTTT.

The CDR3 region is CASRERQRRGVTEAFF. In DNA, the CDR3 is TGTGCCAGCAGGGAAAGACAGAGGCGAGGAGTCACTGAAGCTTTCTTT. The chain carries TRBV6-1 and TRBJ1-1; D is possibly TRBD1 (5 bases). Trimming cost V 6 bases and J 4 bases, with 21 bases left between them. The CDR3 spans 16 residues. Germline CDR1 MNHNS, CDR2 SASEGT.

The chain is built from TRBV30 and TRBJ2-2; D gene uncertain. V lost 2 bases to trimming and J lost 3 bases, with 7 bases between them. This CDR3 has 13 residues. In germline, CDR1 is GTSNPN, CDR2 SVGIG (reference sequence). CDR3 in amino acids: CAWSTADTGELFF. The CDR3 DNA sequence: TGTGCCTGGAGTACAGCAGACACCGGGGAGCTGTTTTTT.

This clone was counted a few times. CDR3 loop: CASSFGSTGARNEQYF. The CDR3 coding sequence is TGTGCCAGCAGTTTTGGCTCAACAGGGGCCAGGAACGAGCAGTACTTC. The chain has TRBV27 and TRBJ2-7; 7 bases line up with TRBD1. V was pared by 3 bases and J by 5 bases, with 13 bases of the junction left unmatched. Germline V gene data show CDR1 as MNHEY and CDR2 as SMNVEV (reference sequence). The CDR3 loop spans 16 amino acids.

The J gene is TRBJ2-5, the V gene TRBV24-1; 13 bases are shared with TRBD2. Germline loops: CDR1 KGHDR, CDR2 SFDVKD. The V segment lost 4 bases and the J segment 5 bases; nucleotides outside the gene matches: 3. The CDR3 has 15 amino acids. The CDR3 sequence: CATSDSGLAGETQYF. The CDR3 DNA follows: TGTGCCACCAGTGACTCGGGACTAGCGGGGGAGACCCAGTACTTC.

This clone has a single count. The V gene is TRBV5-4, the J gene TRBJ2-1; 8 bases map to TRBD2. The CDR3 runs 15 residues. Germline CDR1 and CDR2: SGHNT and YYREEE (reference sequence). The junction had 11 bases not matched to a gene; V was cut back by 4 bases and J by 8 bases. Here the CDR3 reads CASSREGLAGDEQFF. Written as DNA, the CDR3 is TGTGCCAGCAGCCGGGAGGGCCTGGCCGGGGATGAGCAGTTCTTC.

The chain has TRBV5-1 and TRBJ2-7, with TRBD1 matching over 7 bases. V lost 4 bases to trimming and J lost 3 bases; unmatched junction nucleotides: 10. Germline V CDR1 and CDR2: SGHRS, YFSETQ. This CDR3 contains 15 residues. CDR3 in DNA: TGCGCCAGCAGCCAACAGACAGGGATTAACTACGAGCAGTACTTC. Its translation is CASSQQTGINYEQYF. The whole variable domain, remainder taken from reference TRBV5-1 and TRBJ2-7, is KAGVTQTPRYLIKTRGQQVTLSCSPISGHRSVSWYQQTPGQGLQFLFEYFSETQRNKGNFPGRFSGRQFSNSRSEMNVSTLELGDSALYLCASSQQTGINYEQYFGPGTRLTVT.

The chain couples TRBV6-6 to TRBJ2-5, with D unclear. Trimming took off 0 bases at V and 5 bases at J, with 13 bases between the two ends. The CDR3 has 15 residues. In germline, CDR1 is MNHNY, CDR2 SVGAGI (reference sequence). CDR3 sequence: CASSYSPSSKETQYF. CDR3 bases: TGTGCCAGCAGTTACTCACCCTCATCTAAGGAGACCCAGTACTTC.

This chain joins TRBV27 and TRBJ1-4; D gene unclear. Trimming took off 6 bases at V and 0 bases at J, with 11 bases between the two ends. The CDR3 runs to 15 residues. The germline gives CDR1 MNHEY, CDR2 SMNVEV (reference sequence). Here the CDR3 reads CASSPNSATNEKLFF. The CDR3 DNA reads as TGTGCCAGCAGCCCAAACTCTGCAACTAATGAAAAACTGTTTTTT.

The chain is built from TRBV18 and TRBJ1-3; D is ambiguous. This CDR3 has 16 amino acids. Germline CDR1 KGHSH, CDR2 LQKENI. The V gene lost 0 bases and the J gene lost 3 bases, with 12 bases spanning the gap. CDR3 DNA: TGTGCCAGCTCACCACCAGCGACGGGAGGTGGAAACACCATATATTTT. Protein sequence: CASSPPATGGGNTIYF.

This clone appeared a single time. The gene calls are TRBV27 and TRBJ2-2; 11 bases are a match to TRBD2. CDR3 size: 14 residues. J lost 6 bases, V lost 7 bases, and 4 bases had no gene match. Looked up from germline, CDR1 is MNHEY and CDR2 is SMNVEV (reference sequence). The CDR3 loop reads CASIAGGLAGELFF. CDR3 in DNA: TGTGCCAGCATAGCGGGGGGGCTCGCCGGGGAGCTGTTTTTT.

This chain uses TRBV5-1 with TRBJ1-1, with 10 bases aligning to TRBD1. J was trimmed by 11 bases and V by 4 bases; bases with no gene match: 17. Germline assignment: CDR1 SGHRS and CDR2 YFSETQ. This CDR3 contains 16 residues. The CDR3 is CASSRWTGGTQTLAFF. The CDR3 region has the DNA TGCGCCAGCAGCAGGTGGACAGGGGGGACCCAAACTCTTGCTTTCTTT.

This clone showed up just once. The chain links TRBV5-1 to TRBJ1-1, with D perhaps TRBD1 (6 bases). The V end lost 6 bases, the J end lost 1 base, and 13 bases lay between the germline ends. Germline V gene lookup returns CDR1 SGHRS and CDR2 YFSETQ. This CDR3 is built from 14 residues. For the CDR3, the DNA is TGCGCCAGCACTACAGGGTACCAGAACACTGAAGCTTTCTTT. This sequence encodes CASTTGYQNTEAFF.

The rearrangement joins TRBV7-9 to TRBJ2-1; 13 bases fit TRBD2. This CDR3 is built from 17 residues. Germline values: CDR1 SEHNR, CDR2 FQNEAQ (reference sequence). The J segment lost 0 bases and the V segment lost 10 bases, leaving 9 bases of the junction unmatched. This CDR3 is CAIRLAGGHGSYNEQFF. DNA of the CDR3: TGTGCCATCAGACTAGCGGGGGGCCACGGCTCCTACAATGAGCAGTTCTTC.

This clone is medium-sized in the sample. The chain carries TRBV27 and TRBJ2-5, with TRBD2 matching over 7 bases. V was clipped by 2 bases and J by 6 bases; unmatched bases: 6. The CDR3 length is 14 residues. Germline loops: CDR1 MNHEY, CDR2 SMNVEV (reference sequence). The CDR3 spells CASSLKPGTKTQYF. The CDR3 DNA sequence: TGTGCCAGCAGTTTAAAGCCAGGGACTAAGACCCAGTACTTC.

V usage is TRBV20-1 and J usage is TRBJ2-7, with a possible D match to TRBD2 (5 bases). The CDR3 covers 11 residues. V shed 3 bases and J shed 7 bases, with 10 bases lying between them. Germline CDR1 is DFQATT and CDR2 is SNEGSKA (reference sequence). This CDR3 reads CSASRPGEQYF. The CDR3 coding sequence is TGCAGTGCTAGCCGGCCGGGGGAGCAGTACTTC.

The chain uses TRBV6-6 and TRBJ1-2; 9 bases align to TRBD1. The CDR3 spans 14 residues. Losses at the gene ends were 5 bases for V and 7 bases for J; bases not matched to a gene: 8. Looked up from germline, CDR1 is MNHNY and CDR2 is SVGAGI (reference sequence). The CDR3 here is CASSTGTGISGYTF. CDR3 DNA: TGTGCCAGCAGTACCGGGACAGGGATCTCTGGCTACACCTTC.

This rearrangement joins TRBV18 to TRBJ1-3; 11 bases are a match to TRBD1. Germline V gene data show CDR1 as KGHSH and CDR2 as LQKENI. CDR3 size: 15 residues. V shed 3 bases, J shed 9 bases, and the junction held 7 bases outside the gene matches. The CDR3 reads CASSPTGQGAGTIYF. CDR3 nucleotide sequence: TGTGCCAGCTCACCCACAGGACAGGGGGCCGGCACCATATATTTT. Filled out from reference TRBV18 and TRBJ1-3, the complete variable domain reads NAGVMQNPRHLVRRRGQEARLRCSPMKGHSHVYWYRQLPEEGLKFMVYLQKENIIDESGMPKERFSAEFPKEGPSILRIQQVVRGDSAAYFCASSPTGQGAGTIYFGEGSWLTVV.

This chain joins TRBV24-1 and TRBJ2-2; 7 nucleotides agree with TRBD1. V lost 7 bases, J lost 3 bases, and 7 bases stayed unmatched. In germline, CDR1 is KGHDR, CDR2 SFDVKD. This CDR3 is built from 15 residues. DNA for the CDR3: TGTGCCACCAGCGACGGACAGGACTACACCGGGGAGCTGTTTTTT. Translating gives CATSDGQDYTGELFF.

The rearrangement links TRBV19 to TRBJ1-1; D possibly corresponds to TRBD1 (5 bases). There are 17 residues in the CDR3. V lost 3 bases, J lost 1 base, and 18 bases lay in between. CDR1 is LNHDA and CDR2 is SQIVND in the germline V gene (reference sequence). This CDR3 reads CASSIGLGPPGNTEAFF. CDR3 coding DNA: TGTGCCAGTAGTATTGGTTTGGGGCCCCCGGGGAACACTGAAGCTTTCTTT. The full variable domain, its missing parts supplied by reference TRBV19 and TRBJ1-1, is DGGITQSPKYLFRKEGQNVTLSCEQNLNHDAMYWYRQDPGQGLRLIYYSQIVNDFQKGDIAEGYSVSREKKESFPLTVTSAQKNPTAFYLCASSIGLGPPGNTEAFFGQGTRLTVV.

V is TRBV2 and J is TRBJ2-3; 13 positions agree with TRBD2. Germline V gene lookup returns CDR1 SNHLY and CDR2 FYNNEI. This CDR3 comprises 16 residues. The trim removed 3 bases at V and 8 bases at J, leaving 8 bases unmatched. CDR3 sequence: CASSESPGLAGSTQYF. CDR3 in DNA: TGTGCCAGCAGTGAGTCACCGGGACTAGCGGGGTCTACGCAGTATTTT.

The chain has TRBV10-3 and TRBJ1-1, with 10 bases that match TRBD1. V lost 4 bases, J lost 4 bases, and 0 bases stayed unmatched. The CDR3 has 13 residues. Per the germline V gene, CDR1 is ENHRY and CDR2 is SYGVKD. Here the CDR3 DNA reads TGTGCCATCAGTGGGGACAGGGGCACTGAAGCTTTCTTT. Its translation is CAISGDRGTEAFF.

CDR3 in DNA: TGTGCCAGCAGCCAAGGGAGTGACACAGATACGCAGTATTTT. Translation: CASSQGSDTDTQYF. This chain links TRBV3-1 (or the pseudogene TRBV3-2) with TRBJ2-3, with unresolved D. Trimming cost V 1 base and J 2 bases, with 7 bases left between them. The CDR3 loop spans 14 amino acids. Looked up from germline, CDR1 is LGHDT and CDR2 is YNNKEL (reference sequence).

V and J are TRBV14 and TRBJ1-2, with TRBD1 as a possible D gene (5 bases). CDR3 length equals 14 residues. V lost 4 bases and J lost 7, with 16 bases in between. Germline CDR1 and CDR2: SGHDN and FVKESK. The CDR3 loop reads CASSPTTGFGGYTF. Here the CDR3 DNA reads TGTGCCAGCAGCCCTACAACAGGTTTCGGTGGCTACACCTTC.